This TCR beta chain was sequenced during a study of persistence of HIV-infected CD4 T cells. Study background: Isolated cells were CMV- and HIV-1 Gag-responding CD4+ T cells. Study-wide points: Within sorted populations, more oligoclonal TCRs accompanied more oligoclonal proviruses. Antigen-responding cells were enriched for degenerate expanded CDR3beta sequences. Compared with CD3/CD28-stimulated cells, CMV- and Gag-responding cells showed lower TCRbeta richness.

A word on this clone: Antigen unknown.

Germline values: CDR1 MNHEY, CDR2 SVGAGI. CDR3 length equals 12 residues. Trimming cost V 2 bases and J 16 bases, with 12 bases left between them. The stimulus was an HIV-1 Gag 15-mer peptide pool, 0.8 to 1 ug/peptide/mL. CD40L/CD69 double-negative CD45RO-high memory CD4+ T cells were collected. This was the immunoSEQ version 4 assay in survey mode. The repertoire was sequenced with immunoSEQ multiplex PCR; TCRdb's copy has only in-frame clones and lacks some. The table includes about 40,000 clones, 75% to 80% detected once. V and J are TRBV6-5 and TRBJ1-6; D call uncertain. This sequence originates from an adult man with HIV who was CMV-seropositive. This specimen consisted of CD4+ T cells sorted from PBMCs after approximately 19-hour stimulation, obtained from a patient who received antiretroviral therapy. Here the CDR3 reads CASSYEGDQLHF. CDR3 DNA: TGTGCCAGCAGTTACGAAGGAGACCAACTCCACTTT.